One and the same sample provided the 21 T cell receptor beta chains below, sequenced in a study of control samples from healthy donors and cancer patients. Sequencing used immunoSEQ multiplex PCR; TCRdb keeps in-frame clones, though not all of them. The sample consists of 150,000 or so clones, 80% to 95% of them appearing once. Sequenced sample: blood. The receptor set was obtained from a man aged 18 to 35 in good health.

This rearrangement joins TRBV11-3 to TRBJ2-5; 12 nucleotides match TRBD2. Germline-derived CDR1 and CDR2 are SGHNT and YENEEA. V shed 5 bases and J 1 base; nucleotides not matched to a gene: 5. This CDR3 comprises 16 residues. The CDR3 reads CASSTRTSGAQETQYF. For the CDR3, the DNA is TGTGCCAGCAGCACACGGACTAGCGGGGCCCAAGAGACCCAGTACTTC.

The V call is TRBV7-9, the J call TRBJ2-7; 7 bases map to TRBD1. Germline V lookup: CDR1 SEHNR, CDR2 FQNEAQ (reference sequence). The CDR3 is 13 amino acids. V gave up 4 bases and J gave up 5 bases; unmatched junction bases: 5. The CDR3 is CASSSLTGNEQYF. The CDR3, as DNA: TGTGCCAGCAGCTCCTTGACAGGGAACGAGCAGTACTTC. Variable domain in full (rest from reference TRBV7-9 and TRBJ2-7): DTGVSQNPRHKITKRGQNVTFRCDPISEHNRLYWYRQTLGQGPEFLTYFQNEAQLEKSRLLSDRFSAERPKGSFSTLEIQRTEQGDSAMYLCASSSLTGNEQYFGPGTRLTVT.

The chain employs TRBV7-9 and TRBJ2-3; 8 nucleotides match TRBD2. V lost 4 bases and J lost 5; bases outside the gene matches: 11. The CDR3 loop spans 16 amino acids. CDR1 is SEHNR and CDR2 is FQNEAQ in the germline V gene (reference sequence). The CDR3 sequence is CASSSPGGERGDTQYF. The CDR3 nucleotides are TGTGCCAGCAGCTCCCCCGGGGGGGAAAGGGGAGATACGCAGTATTTT.

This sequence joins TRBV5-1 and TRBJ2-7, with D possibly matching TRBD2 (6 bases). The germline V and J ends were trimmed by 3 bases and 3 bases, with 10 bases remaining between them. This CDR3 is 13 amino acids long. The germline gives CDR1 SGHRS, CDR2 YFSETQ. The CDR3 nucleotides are TGCGCCAGCAGCTGGGGGGACGGCTACGAGCAGTACTTC. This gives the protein CASSWGDGYEQYF. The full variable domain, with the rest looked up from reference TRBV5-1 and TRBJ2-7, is KAGVTQTPRYLIKTRGQQVTLSCSPISGHRSVSWYQQTPGQGLQFLFEYFSETQRNKGNFPGRFSGRQFSNSRSEMNVSTLELGDSALYLCASSWGDGYEQYFGPGTRLTVT.

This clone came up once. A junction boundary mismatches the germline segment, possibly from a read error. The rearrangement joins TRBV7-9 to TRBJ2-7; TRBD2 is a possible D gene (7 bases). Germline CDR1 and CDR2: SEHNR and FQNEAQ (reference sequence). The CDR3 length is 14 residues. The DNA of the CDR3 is TGTGCCAGCAGCTCGGGGGGCCTCTGGGACCCAGTAGACTTC. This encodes CASSSGGLWDPVDF.

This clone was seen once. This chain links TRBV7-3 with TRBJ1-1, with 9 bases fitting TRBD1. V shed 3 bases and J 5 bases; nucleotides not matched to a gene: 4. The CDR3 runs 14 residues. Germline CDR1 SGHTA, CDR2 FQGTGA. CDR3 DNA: TGTGCCAGCAGCTTGACCGGGACAGGGACTGAAGCTTTCTTT. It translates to CASSLTGTGTEAFF.

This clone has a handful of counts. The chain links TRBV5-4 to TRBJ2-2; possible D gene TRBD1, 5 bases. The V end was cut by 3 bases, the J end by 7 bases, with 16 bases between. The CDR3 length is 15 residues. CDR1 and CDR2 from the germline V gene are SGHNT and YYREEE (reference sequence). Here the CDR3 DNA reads TGTGCCAGCAGCTCAAGGGGCAGGGCTCGCGGGGAGCTGTTTTTT. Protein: CASSSRGRARGELFF.

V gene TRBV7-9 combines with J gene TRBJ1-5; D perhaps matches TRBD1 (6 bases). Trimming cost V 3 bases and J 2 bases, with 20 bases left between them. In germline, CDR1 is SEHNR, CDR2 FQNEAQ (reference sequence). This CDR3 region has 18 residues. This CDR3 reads CASSFSPGQGWGNQPQHF. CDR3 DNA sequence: TGTGCCAGCAGCTTTTCTCCGGGGCAGGGGTGGGGCAATCAGCCCCAGCATTTT.

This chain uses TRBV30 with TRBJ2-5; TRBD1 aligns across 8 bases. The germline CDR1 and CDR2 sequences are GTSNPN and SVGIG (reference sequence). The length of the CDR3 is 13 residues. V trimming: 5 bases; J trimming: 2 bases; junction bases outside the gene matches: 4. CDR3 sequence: CAWGTGLQETQYF. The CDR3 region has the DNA TGTGCCTGGGGGACAGGACTTCAAGAGACCCAGTACTTC.

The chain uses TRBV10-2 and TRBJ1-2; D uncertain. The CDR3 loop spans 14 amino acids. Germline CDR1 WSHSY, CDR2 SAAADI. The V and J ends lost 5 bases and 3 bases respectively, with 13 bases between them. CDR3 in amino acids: CASSMGTPHYGYTF. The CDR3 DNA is TGCGCCAGCAGTATGGGAACCCCCCACTATGGCTACACCTTC.

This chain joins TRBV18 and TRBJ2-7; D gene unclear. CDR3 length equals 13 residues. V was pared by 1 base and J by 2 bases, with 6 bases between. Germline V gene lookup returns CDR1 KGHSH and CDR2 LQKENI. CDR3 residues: CASSPQNPYEQYF. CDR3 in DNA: TGTGCCAGCTCACCACAAAACCCCTACGAGCAGTACTTC. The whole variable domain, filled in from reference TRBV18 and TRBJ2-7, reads NAGVMQNPRHLVRRRGQEARLRCSPMKGHSHVYWYRQLPEEGLKFMVYLQKENIIDESGMPKERFSAEFPKEGPSILRIQQVVRGDSAAYFCASSPQNPYEQYFGPGTRLTVT.

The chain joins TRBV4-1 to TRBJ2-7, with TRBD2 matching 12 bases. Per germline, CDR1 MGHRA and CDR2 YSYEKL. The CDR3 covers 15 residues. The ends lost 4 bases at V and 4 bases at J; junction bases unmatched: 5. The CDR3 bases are TGCGCCAGCAGCCTCGGACTAGCGGGATCTTACGAGCAGTACTTC. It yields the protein CASSLGLAGSYEQYF.

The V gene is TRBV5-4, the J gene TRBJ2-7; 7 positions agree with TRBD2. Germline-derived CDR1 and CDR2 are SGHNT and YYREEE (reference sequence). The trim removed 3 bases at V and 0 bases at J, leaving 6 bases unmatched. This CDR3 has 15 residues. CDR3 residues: CASSSGGLSSYEQYF. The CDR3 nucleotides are TGTGCCAGCAGCTCGGGGGGACTGAGCTCCTACGAGCAGTACTTC.

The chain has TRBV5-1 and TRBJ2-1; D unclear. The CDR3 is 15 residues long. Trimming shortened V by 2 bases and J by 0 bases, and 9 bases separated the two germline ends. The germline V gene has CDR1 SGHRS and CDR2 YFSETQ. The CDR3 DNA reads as TGCGCCAGCAGCTTTGGAACTCCCTCCTACAATGAGCAGTTCTTC. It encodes CASSFGTPSYNEQFF.

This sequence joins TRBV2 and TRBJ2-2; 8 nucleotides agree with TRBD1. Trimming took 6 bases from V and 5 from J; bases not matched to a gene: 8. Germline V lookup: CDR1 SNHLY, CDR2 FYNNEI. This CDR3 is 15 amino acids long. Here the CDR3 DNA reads TGTGCCAGCAGACCGAGGACAGGGAAAACCGGGGAGCTGTTTTTT. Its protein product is CASRPRTGKTGELFF. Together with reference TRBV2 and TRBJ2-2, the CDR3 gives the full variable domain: EPEVTQTPSHQVTQMGQEVILRCVPISNHLYFYWYRQILGQKVEFLVSFYNNEISEKSEIFDDQFSVERPDGSNFTLKIRSTKLEDSAMYFCASRPRTGKTGELFFGEGSRLTVL.

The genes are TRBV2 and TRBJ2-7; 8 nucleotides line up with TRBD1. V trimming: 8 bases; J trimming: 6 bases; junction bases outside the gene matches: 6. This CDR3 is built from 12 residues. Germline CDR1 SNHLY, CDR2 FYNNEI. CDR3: CASGTGLIEQYF. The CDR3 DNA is TGTGCCAGCGGGACAGGACTTATCGAGCAGTACTTC.

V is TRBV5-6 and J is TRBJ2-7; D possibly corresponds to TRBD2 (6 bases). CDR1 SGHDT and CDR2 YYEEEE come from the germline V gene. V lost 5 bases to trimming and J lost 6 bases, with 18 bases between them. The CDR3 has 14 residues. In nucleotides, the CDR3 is TGTGCCAGCAGACTCGGGAGTATGGTCTTCGAGCAGTACTTC. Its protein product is CASRLGSMVFEQYF.

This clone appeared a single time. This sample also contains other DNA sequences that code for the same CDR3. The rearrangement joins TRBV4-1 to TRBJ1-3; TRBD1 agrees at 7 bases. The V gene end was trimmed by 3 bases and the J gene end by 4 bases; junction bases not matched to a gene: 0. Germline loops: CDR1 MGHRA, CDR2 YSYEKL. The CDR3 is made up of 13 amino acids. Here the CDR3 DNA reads TGCGCCAGCAGCCAGGGACAGGGAAACACCATATATTTT. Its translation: CASSQGQGNTIYF.

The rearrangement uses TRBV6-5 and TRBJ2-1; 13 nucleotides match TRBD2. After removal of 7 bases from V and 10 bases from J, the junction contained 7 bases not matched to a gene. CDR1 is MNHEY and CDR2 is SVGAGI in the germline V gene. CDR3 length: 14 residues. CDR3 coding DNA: TGTGCCAGCACCCGTGGACTAGCGGGAGCCGAGCAGTTCTTC. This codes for CASTRGLAGAEQFF.

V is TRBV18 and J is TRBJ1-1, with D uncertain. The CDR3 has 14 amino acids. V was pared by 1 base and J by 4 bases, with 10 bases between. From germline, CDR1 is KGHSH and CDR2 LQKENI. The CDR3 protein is CASSPLGSGTEAFF. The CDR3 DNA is TGTGCCAGCTCACCACTGGGGTCGGGCACTGAAGCTTTCTTT.

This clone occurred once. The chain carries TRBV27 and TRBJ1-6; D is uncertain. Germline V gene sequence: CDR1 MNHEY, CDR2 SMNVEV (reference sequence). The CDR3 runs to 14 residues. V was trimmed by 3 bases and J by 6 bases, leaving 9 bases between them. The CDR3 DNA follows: TGTGCCAGCAGTTTGTTACAGCCTAATTCACCCCTCCACTTT. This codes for CASSLLQPNSPLHF.